The clone carrying this T cell receptor (beta chain) was counted between two and nine times. The sample has other DNA sequences that encode this CDR3 too. What was sequenced were expressed TCRB transcripts, since all of the isolated RNA had been reverse transcribed. TCRdb's copy holds only in-frame clones and misses some; the assay was immunoSEQ multiplex PCR. Of fewer than 500,000 clones in the sample, about 15% are singletons; the top ten hold about 0.034%. This sample is drawn from a study of beta chain features in type 1 diabetes. Germline CDR1 reads SGDLS; CDR2 reads YYNGEE. CDR3 length: 15 residues. V lost 0 bases, J lost 3 bases, and 11 bases lay in between.

This TCR was recovered from a man between 25 and 39 years old in good health. The V and J genes are TRBV9 and TRBJ2-3; D might be TRBD1 (6 bases). Sequenced: naive CD4+ T cells from blood. CDR3 sequence: CASSVGGTLTDTQYF. The CDR3 DNA is TGTGCCAGCAGCGTAGGAGGGACATTGACAGATACGCAGTATTTT.